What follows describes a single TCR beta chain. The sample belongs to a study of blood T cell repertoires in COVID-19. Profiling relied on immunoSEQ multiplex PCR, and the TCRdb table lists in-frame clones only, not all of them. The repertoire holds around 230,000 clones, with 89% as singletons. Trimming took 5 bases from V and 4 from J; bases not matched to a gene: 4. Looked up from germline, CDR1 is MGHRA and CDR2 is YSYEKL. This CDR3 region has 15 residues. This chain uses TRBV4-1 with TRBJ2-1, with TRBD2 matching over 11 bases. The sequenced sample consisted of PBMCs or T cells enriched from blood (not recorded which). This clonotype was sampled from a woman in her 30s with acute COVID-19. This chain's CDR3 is CASSELAGDYNEQFF. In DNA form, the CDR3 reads TGCGCCAGCAGCGAACTAGCGGGGGATTACAATGAGCAGTTCTTC.